The 25 T cell receptor beta chains presented below share a single source sample, sequenced in a study of CD8+CD57+ T cells in acquired aplastic anemia. Profiling that covered TCR beta VDJ and CDR3 relied on genomic DNA as its template. TCRdb independently ran MiXCR on the reads; one entry per CDR3 protein. The sample includes roughly 200,000 distinct CDR3 sequences, more than 60% of them seen just once. Only patients with CD8+CD57+ cell expansion on flow cytometry were chosen for sequencing. The sample taken for sequencing was sorted CD4+, CD8+, or CD8+CD57+ T cells (not recorded which) from PBMCs. The source is a human donor with aplastic anemia.

There are many counts of this clonotype. The chain joins TRBV12-3 or TRBV12-4 to TRBJ1-1, with TRBD1 matching over 8 bases. V was clipped by 6 bases and J by 8 bases; unmatched bases: 5. The CDR3 extends over 12 amino acids. This chain's CDR3 is CASRGRTGEAFF. CDR3 sequence (DNA): TGTGCCAGCAGGGGTAGGACAGGGGAAGCTTTCTTT.

Points on this clonotype: One junction end does not reproduce the germline sequence, and a read error may be involved. This chain uses TRBV11-2 with TRBJ2-5; 14 nucleotides match TRBD2. The germline V gene encodes CDR1 SGHAT and CDR2 FQNNGV. The CDR3 consists of 16 residues. The CDR3 protein is CTSSLGLAGGQETQYF. CDR3 in DNA: TGTACCAGCAGCCTTGGACTAGCGGGGGGTCAAGAGACCCAGTACTTC.

For this clonotype: A junction end diverges from the germline sequence, so it may reflect a read error. The J gene is TRBJ2-1, the V gene TRBV5-4; D call uncertain. The CDR3 has 14 residues. The germline V gene encodes CDR1 SGHNT and CDR2 YYREEE (reference sequence). The CDR3 sequence is CASSLELRSGEQFF. Written as DNA, the CDR3 is TGCGCCAGCAGCCTAGAGCTACGGTCGGGTGAGCAGTTCTTC. The entire variable domain, with the rest obtained from reference TRBV5-4 and TRBJ2-1, is as follows: ETGVTQSPTHLIKTRGQQVTLRCSSQSGHNTVSWYQQALGQGPQFIFQYYREEENGRGNFPPRFSGLQFPNYSSELNVNALELDDSALYLCASSLELRSGEQFFGPGTRLTVL.

This clonotype appeared many times. The rearrangement joins TRBV6-1 to TRBJ2-2; no clear D. From germline, CDR1 is MNHNS and CDR2 SASEGT. This CDR3 is 15 amino acids long. V lost 3 bases and J lost 5, with 13 bases in between. The CDR3 DNA follows: TGTGCCAGCAGTGACTCACTTGATTATACCGGGGAGCTGTTTTTT. It codes for CASSDSLDYTGELFF.

The chain links TRBV29-1 to TRBJ1-1; the match to TRBD1 covers 12 bases. The CDR3 has 16 residues. Germline CDR1 and CDR2: SQVTM and ANQGSEA. The trim removed 5 bases at V and 0 bases at J, leaving 7 bases unmatched. CDR3 sequence (DNA): TGCAGCGTTTCAGGTGGGGACAGGGGGCTGAACACTGAAGCTTTCTTT. It translates to CSVSGGDRGLNTEAFF.

The V and J genes are TRBV7-8 and TRBJ2-7; 10 positions match TRBD1. The J segment lost 4 bases and the V segment lost 0 bases, leaving 0 bases of the junction unmatched. The germline CDR1 and CDR2 sequences are SGHVS and FQNEAQ. CDR3 size: 14 residues. CDR3 sequence: CASSLADRGYEQYF. DNA for the CDR3: TGTGCCAGCAGCTTAGCGGACAGGGGGTACGAGCAGTACTTC. Combining the CDR3 with reference TRBV7-8 and TRBJ2-7 gives the whole variable domain GAGVSQSPRYKVAKRGQDVALRCDPISGHVSLFWYQQALGQGPEFLTYFQNEAQLDKSGLPSDRFFAERPEGSVSTLKIQRTQQEDSAVYLCASSLADRGYEQYFGPGTRLTVT.

The chain combines TRBV7-9 with TRBJ2-5, with 7 bases aligning to TRBD1. J gave up 2 bases and V 6 bases, and 9 bases lay outside the gene matches. The CDR3 is 15 residues long. CDR1 is SEHNR, CDR2 FQNEAQ, per germline (reference sequence). CDR3: CASRTGTATQETQYF. The CDR3 nucleotides are TGTGCCAGCAGAACCGGGACAGCAACACAAGAGACCCAGTACTTC.

This clonotype was counted once. V and J are TRBV7-2 and TRBJ2-3, with TRBD1 as a possible D gene (6 bases). V dropped 5 bases and J dropped 1 base, with 16 bases sitting between them. The CDR3 covers 16 residues. Germline loops: CDR1 SGHTA, CDR2 FQGNSA. The CDR3 reads CASSAQGLLGTDTQYF. CDR3 coding DNA: TGTGCCAGCAGCGCACAGGGATTGTTGGGCACAGATACGCAGTATTTT.

The V gene is TRBV7-9, the J gene TRBJ2-3; D might be TRBD1 or TRBD2, each matching 5 bases. This CDR3 is built from 13 residues. Germline CDR1 is SEHNR and CDR2 is FQNEAQ (reference sequence). The V end was cut by 5 bases, the J end by 4 bases, with 10 bases between. CDR3 residues: CASSPQEADTQYF. The CDR3 DNA is TGTGCCAGCAGCCCACAGGAGGCAGATACGCAGTATTTT.

The gene calls are TRBV5-1 and TRBJ1-2; no definite D call. There are 12 residues in the CDR3. CDR1 SGHRS and CDR2 YFSETQ come from the germline V gene. Trimming pared 3 bases from V and 6 bases from J, leaving 9 bases between. In DNA form, the CDR3 reads TGCGCCAGCAGCTCTGGGCGGGATGGCTACACCTTC. This gives the protein CASSSGRDGYTF.

This clonotype was seen repeatedly, ten times or more. The CDR3 sequence is CASSYYGQGEETQYF. The CDR3 DNA sequence: TGTGCCAGCAGTTACTACGGGCAGGGGGAAGAGACCCAGTACTTC. The J gene is TRBJ2-5, the V gene TRBV6-2 or TRBV6-3, with 7 bases identical to TRBD1. With 1 base clipped from V and 3 bases from J, the junction kept 5 bases outside the gene matches. The CDR3 has 15 amino acids. Germline assignment: CDR1 MNHEY and CDR2 SVGEGT.

The chain combines TRBV12-3 or TRBV12-4 with TRBJ2-7; D is unclear. This CDR3 has 14 residues. The germline V and J ends were trimmed by 4 bases and 0 bases, with 10 bases remaining between them. CDR3 sequence (DNA): TGTGCCAGCAGTTATTTAGGGATCTCCTACGAGCAGTACTTC. Its protein product is CASSYLGISYEQYF.

This clonotype was observed once. This chain joins TRBV7-2 and TRBJ2-1; 7 bases fit TRBD2. This CDR3 is built from 13 residues. Germline CDR1 is SGHTA and CDR2 is FQGNSA. Trimming cost V 5 bases and J 10 bases; bases outside gene matches: 8. The DNA for the CDR3 is TGTGCCAGCAGCGTAGGTCGGGACTACGAGCAGTTCTTC. Translating it yields CASSVGRDYEQFF.

The V and J genes are TRBV4-3 and TRBJ1-2; D might be TRBD1 (6 bases). Germline CDR1 and CDR2: LGHNA and YSLEER. V lost 4 bases and J 6 bases, leaving 21 bases between the germline ends. This CDR3 comprises 16 residues. The CDR3 bases are TGCGCCAGCAGCCTCCTTAGCGGGGGGGCCAACAATGGCTACACCTTC. Amino acid sequence: CASSLLSGGANNGYTF.

The table lists this clonotype with a few counts. The V and J genes are TRBV30 and TRBJ2-7; D call uncertain. V dropped 2 bases and J dropped 6 bases, with 14 bases sitting between them. The CDR3 length is 13 residues. CDR1 is GTSNPN and CDR2 is SVGIG in the germline V gene (reference sequence). CDR3 amino acids: CAWSPFSEREQYF. CDR3 DNA: TGTGCCTGGAGTCCTTTTTCCGAGCGCGAGCAGTACTTC.

As concerns this clonotype: This may be a read error: a much more frequent sequence differs by one nucleotide. The V gene is TRBV6-5, the J gene TRBJ2-2; D unclear. The CDR3 spans 14 residues. V dropped 3 bases and J dropped 7 bases, with 12 bases sitting between them. From germline, CDR1 is MNHEY and CDR2 SVGAGI. CDR3 sequence (DNA): TGTGCCAGCAGTTATTATTCAGGCAACGGGGAGCTGTTTTTT. Translated: CASSYYSGNGELFF.

V is TRBV11-2 and J is TRBJ2-7; D assignment may be TRBD1 or TRBD2 (5 bases each). Germline CDR1 is SGHAT and CDR2 is FQNNGV. This CDR3 region has 13 residues. V was clipped by 11 bases and J by 4 bases, with 18 bases between them. The CDR3 spells CASGVTERYEQYF. CDR3 nucleotides: TGTGCCTCCGGGGTGACAGAACGGTACGAGCAGTACTTC.

As regards this clonotype: A junction end diverges from the germline sequence, so it may reflect a read error. The chain couples TRBV7-9 to TRBJ2-1; 8 bases map to TRBD1. Germline-derived CDR1 and CDR2 are SEHNR and FQNEAQ (reference sequence). The CDR3 covers 12 residues. CDR3 residues: CASSLGGQGGLF. The CDR3 DNA reads as TGTGCCAGCAGCTTAGGAGGACAGGGTGGGCTCTTC.

This clonotype occurred many times. The V and J genes are TRBV29-1 and TRBJ1-2, with a tentative D call TRBD1 (5 bases). The CDR3 has 11 residues. Germline CDR1 is SQVTM and CDR2 is ANQGSEA. V lost 6 bases and J 8 bases, leaving 13 bases between the germline ends. CDR3 region: CSVGDRPGYTF. The CDR3 coding sequence is TGCAGCGTCGGGGACCGACCGGGCTACACCTTC.

The chain uses TRBV5-5 and TRBJ2-7, with TRBD1 matching 8 bases. CDR1 SGHKS and CDR2 YYEKEE come from the germline V gene (reference sequence). J was trimmed by 6 bases and V by 8 bases; bases with no gene match: 4. This CDR3 is built from 11 residues. The CDR3 bases are TGTGCCAGTACGACAGGGGTCGAGCAGTACTTC. Its translation is CASTTGVEQYF.

This sequence joins TRBV2 and TRBJ2-6; D is undetermined. The germline CDR1 and CDR2 sequences are SNHLY and FYNNEI. CDR3 length: 14 residues. V was pared by 8 bases and J by 1 base, with 9 bases between. The CDR3 DNA follows: TGTGCCAGCTTTTCATTTTCTGGGGCCAACGTCCTGACTTTC. This codes for CASFSFSGANVLTF.

This chain connects TRBV29-1 to TRBJ2-5; no clear D. V was trimmed by 4 bases and J by 2 bases, leaving 14 bases between them. From germline, CDR1 is SQVTM and CDR2 ANQGSEA. The CDR3 sequence is 14 residues long. CDR3 sequence (DNA): TGCAGCGTTGCATTATTAGCTGGTCAAGAGACCCAGTACTTC. Its translation is CSVALLAGQETQYF.

This clonotype was seen just once. V is TRBV25-1 and J is TRBJ2-7, with D unresolved. V shed 4 bases and J shed 0 bases, with 16 bases lying between them. Germline CDR1 MGHDK, CDR2 SYGVNS. CDR3 length: 16 residues. CDR3 amino acids: CASSAIAGLGSYEQYF. The CDR3 nucleotides read TGTGCCAGCAGTGCAATCGCAGGCTTGGGCTCCTACGAGCAGTACTTC.

This clonotype appeared once. This chain connects TRBV20-1 to TRBJ1-1; D remains unclear. Trimming pared 0 bases from V and 8 bases from J, leaving 10 bases between. This CDR3 contains 12 residues. The germline V gene has CDR1 DFQATT and CDR2 SNEGSKA (reference sequence). DNA of the CDR3: TGCAGTGCTAGAGATATTGGATTGGAAGCTTTCTTT. This encodes CSARDIGLEAFF.

This sequence joins TRBV12-3 or TRBV12-4 and TRBJ1-5; D gene unclear. CDR3 length: 13 amino acids. Trimming took 3 bases from V and 6 from J, leaving 9 bases between them. In DNA, the CDR3 is TGTGCCAGCAGTTTTCGATCCCTTCAGCCCCAGCATTTT. It codes for CASSFRSLQPQHF.